Listed below are T cell receptor beta chains from one sample, sequenced in a study of a mutant IDH1 vaccine in newly diagnosed glioma. The table came from immunoSEQ multiplex PCR; TCRdb's copy has only in-frame clones and leaves some out. The table lists tens of thousands of clones, 65% to 90% of them singletons. Sequencing used PBMCs, obtained from a glioma patient treated with radiotherapy, temozolomide or both. All receptors come from a man aged 25 to 40 with glioma. CDR3s include the opening cysteine and the closing phenylalanine or tryptophan.

j_call v_call cdr3_aa
TRBJ1-6 TRBV15 CATSREGQSSSYNSPLHF
TRBJ1-1 TRBV4-1 CASSQEPGKLSEAFF
TRBJ1-5 TRBV2 CASSERLPTGGLSNQPQHF
TRBJ2-7 TRBV4-1 CASSLGQNYEQYF
TRBJ2-3 TRBV11-3 CASSLDRVATQYF
TRBJ2-2 TRBV5-1 CASSHKYSGTANTGELFF
TRBJ2-3 TRBV6-5 CASGYFLGTDTQYF
TRBJ1-1 TRBV6-5 CASSYGRGTEAFF
TRBJ2-7 TRBV2 CASSEAPGQGANEQYF
TRBJ1-2 TRBV5-6 CASSSTWSTDYGYTF
TRBJ1-6 TRBV6-5 CASSSSTGDRSPLHF
TRBJ1-5 TRBV28 CASSFGDSNQPQHF
TRBJ1-2 TRBV6-4 CASSLGQGPSAVYGYTF
TRBJ1-6 TRBV5-1 CASSLFREDSPLHF
TRBJ1-1 TRBV18 CASSPTQGATTEAFF
TRBJ1-3 TRBV7-8 CASSLNRGSGNTIYF
TRBJ1-2 TRBV15 CATSRDVVGGSGYTF
TRBJ2-3 TRBV5-1 CASIGRDRGTDTQYF
TRBJ2-7 TRBV6-1 CASRAGPYEQYF
TRBJ1-6 TRBV5-6 CASGPQGAGYNSPLHF
TRBJ1-2 TRBV28 CASSLRRAGGVGYGYTF
TRBJ1-2 TRBV2 CASKDSPNYGYTF
TRBJ2-5 TRBV5-1 CASSLGRLAGEETQYF
TRBJ2-7 TRBV4-1 CASSQSLAGGSYEQYF
TRBJ2-7 TRBV30 CAWSVTGGPYEQYF
TRBJ2-7 TRBV14 CASSRSIEGTPDSYEQYF
TRBJ1-2 TRBV14 CASSQGRKLWSSYTF
TRBJ2-1 TRBV19 CASRAGWGRSHEQFF
TRBJ1-1 TRBV7-8 CASSPTGQGAEAFF
TRBJ2-2 TRBV18 CASSPFRGRTNTGELFF
TRBJ2-5 TRBV10-3 CAIRSDRTSGQETQYF
TRBJ2-7 TRBV10-3 CAIATSGGAYEQYF
TRBJ1-1 TRBV19 CASSIAGVGTEAFF
TRBJ2-1 TRBV7-9 CASSLVTSSYNEQFF
TRBJ1-2 TRBV5-6 CASSGGQSDYGYTF
TRBJ1-2 TRBV5-1 CASSLKTPGQGMVAGYTF
TRBJ2-2 TRBV19 CASSLRTSNTGELFF
TRBJ1-3 TRBV6-6 CASSRFPGNTIYF
TRBJ2-3 TRBV5-6 CASKAFGVGLLGTDTQYF
TRBJ2-2 TRBV29-1 CSAIAGTGGITGELFF
TRBJ1-2 TRBV5-5 CASSSWPPLGYGYTF
TRBJ1-6 TRBV18 CASSPPRGGPSPLHF
TRBJ2-7 TRBV6-5 CASSYSRTASYEQYF
TRBJ1-5 TRBV6-1 CASTYGTGTNQPQHF
TRBJ1-4 TRBV18 CASSPPVQRILFF
TRBJ2-1 TRBV19 CASSRARGIYNEQFF
TRBJ1-5 TRBV2 CASSLRRDRVPNQPQHF
TRBJ1-2 TRBV15 CATSRELGGGYTF
TRBJ1-2 TRBV25-1 CASSGWGGDGYTF
TRBJ1-5 TRBV4-1 CASSQTLPGEGSLHF
TRBJ1-1 TRBV5-1 CASSLEGRGSEAFF
TRBJ2-2 TRBV15 CATSREQLPERTGELFF
TRBJ1-2 TRBV28 CASRLRGQGYGYTF
TRBJ2-7 TRBV20-1 CSASSGLEQYF
TRBJ1-1 TRBV11-2 CASSPARGGAEAFF
TRBJ2-5 TRBV5-1 CASSQTGQTQYF
TRBJ2-3 TRBV5-5 CASSFLPTDTQYF
TRBJ1-5 TRBV6-6 CASSRDRGHQPQHF
TRBJ1-1 TRBV28 CASSLFTEAFF